A single sample gave rise to the 18 T cell receptor beta chains below, sequenced in a study of Ad26.COV2.S vaccination and SARS-CoV-2 variants. Libraries were prepared by immunoSEQ multiplex PCR; TCRdb keeps only in-frame clonotypes and omits some of them. The data hold 350,000 to 400,000 clones, with about 89% observed a single time. Treatment noted: 15 to 20 received Ad26.COV2.S at low or high dose, single or two shots; about 5 received placebo; per-sample allocation not given. Samples were taken on day 63 after the first vaccine or placebo injection. Sequencing was performed on peripheral blood, taken in a trial of Ad26.COV2.S vaccine versus placebo. These receptors originate from a person aged 18 to 65 who received the Ad26.COV2.S COVID-19 vaccine or a placebo.

V is TRBV30 and J is TRBJ2-3; TRBD2 agrees at 8 bases. The J segment lost 1 base and the V segment lost 1 base, leaving 4 bases of the junction unmatched. Germline V gene data show CDR1 as GTSNPN and CDR2 as SVGIG (reference sequence). The CDR3 spans 15 residues. CDR3 DNA: TGTGCCTGGAGTGCGATAGCGGGGCGCACAGATACGCAGTATTTT. The encoded protein is CAWSAIAGRTDTQYF.

The rearrangement uses TRBV5-4 and TRBJ2-5; D is unresolved. Germline V CDR1 and CDR2: SGHNT, YYREEE (reference sequence). This CDR3 region has 14 residues. The V and J ends lost 0 bases and 3 bases respectively, with 9 bases between them. CDR3 residues: CASSLARGEETQYF. CDR3 coding DNA: TGTGCCAGCAGCTTGGCCAGAGGAGAAGAGACCCAGTACTTC.

The chain recombines TRBV27 with TRBJ2-7; 8 bases align to TRBD1. Germline V gene sequence: CDR1 MNHEY, CDR2 SMNVEV (reference sequence). This CDR3 spans 15 amino acids. With V trimmed by 4 bases and J by 2 bases, 7 bases remained unmatched. CDR3 in amino acids: CASSSGTGRAYEQYF. CDR3 DNA sequence: TGTGCCAGCAGTTCTGGGACAGGAAGGGCCTACGAGCAGTACTTC.

This clone showed up just a few times. The rearrangement joins TRBV18 to TRBJ2-1; perhaps TRBD2 as D (6 bases). Germline V gene sequence: CDR1 KGHSH, CDR2 LQKENI. The CDR3 loop spans 13 amino acids. Trimming shortened V by 3 bases and J by 13 bases, and 16 bases separated the two germline ends. The CDR3 coding sequence is TGTGCCAGCTCACCCTTTGTCACGGGAGCTCAGTTCTTC. This encodes CASSPFVTGAQFF.

This clone appeared once. The CDR3 DNA reads TGTGCCAGCAGCCCAGTGACAGGGGCCGGAAACACCATATATTTT. As protein: CASSPVTGAGNTIYF. The chain couples TRBV6-5 to TRBJ1-3, with 8 positions matching TRBD1. The J segment lost 4 bases and the V segment lost 6 bases, leaving 8 bases of the junction unmatched. This CDR3 comprises 15 residues. CDR1 MNHEY and CDR2 SVGAGI come from the germline V gene.

This chain uses TRBV10-1 with TRBJ1-2; 8 bases agree with TRBD1. The CDR3 is made up of 16 amino acids. V trimming: 3 bases; J trimming: 2 bases; junction bases outside the gene matches: 8. Germline V lookup: CDR1 WNHNN, CDR2 SYGVQD (reference sequence). Here the CDR3 reads CASSEPTGDLNYGYTF. The CDR3 DNA sequence: TGCGCCAGCAGTGAACCGACAGGGGACCTAAACTATGGCTACACCTTC.

The chain has TRBV5-1 and TRBJ2-1; a possible D gene is TRBD2 (6 bases). V dropped 0 bases and J dropped 0 bases, with 10 bases sitting between them. The CDR3 totals 16 residues. Germline V CDR1 and CDR2: SGHRS, YFSETQ. The CDR3 here is CASSLVAVSSYNEQFF. The CDR3 region has the DNA TGCGCCAGCAGCTTGGTAGCGGTAAGCTCCTACAATGAGCAGTTCTTC.

The chain uses TRBV3-1 (or the pseudogene TRBV3-2) and TRBJ1-2, with no clear D. This CDR3 has 14 amino acids. Germline V lookup: CDR1 LGHDT, CDR2 YNNKEL (reference sequence). V was clipped by 4 bases and J by 4 bases, with 13 bases between them. The CDR3 region is CASSRPGRSYGYTF. CDR3 DNA sequence: TGTGCCAGCAGCCGTCCAGGACGGTCCTATGGCTACACCTTC.

Notes on this clone: Other DNA sequences of this sample code for an identical CDR3. The chain links TRBV5-1 to TRBJ1-1, with 7 bases fitting TRBD1. Germline CDR1 is SGHRS and CDR2 is YFSETQ. The V gene end was trimmed by 4 bases and the J gene end by 4 bases; junction bases not matched to a gene: 4. The CDR3 sequence is 13 residues long. The CDR3 sequence: CASSATGATEAFF. The CDR3 bases are TGCGCCAGCAGCGCTACAGGGGCCACTGAAGCTTTCTTT.

The CDR3 region has the DNA TGTGCCAGTAATCCCGCCGGGGTATTAGGGCAGTTCTTC. Its translation: CASNPAGVLGQFF. This rearrangement joins TRBV19 to TRBJ2-1; tentative D call: TRBD2 (5 bases). The germline gives CDR1 LNHDA, CDR2 SQIVND (reference sequence). Trimming stripped 7 bases from V and 12 bases from J, with 19 bases between. The length of the CDR3 is 13 residues.

This chain links TRBV5-4 with TRBJ1-2, with a possible D match to TRBD1 (5 bases). V was trimmed by 5 bases and J by 7 bases, leaving 18 bases between them. The CDR3 runs 14 residues. Germline CDR1 and CDR2: SGHNT and YYREEE (reference sequence). CDR3 residues: CASSPNVRVGGYTF. As DNA, the CDR3 is TGTGCCAGCAGTCCTAATGTCAGGGTGGGTGGCTACACCTTC.

The chain couples TRBV6-2 or TRBV6-3 to TRBJ2-5; 9 nucleotides agree with TRBD1. V lost 5 bases and J lost 1; bases outside the gene matches: 8. The germline V gene has CDR1 MNHEY and CDR2 SVGEGT. This CDR3 is built from 16 residues. The CDR3 sequence is CASSTPGQGIQETQYF. The DNA for the CDR3 is TGTGCCAGCAGTACCCCGGGACAGGGAATCCAAGAGACCCAGTACTTC.

This rearrangement joins TRBV10-3 to TRBJ2-5, with D possibly TRBD2 on 7 matching bases. V shed 8 bases and J shed 4 bases, with 14 bases lying between them. Germline V gives CDR1 ENHRY, CDR2 SYGVKD. The length of the CDR3 is 13 residues. As DNA, the CDR3 is TGTGCCATCGGTAGGGGGGAGGGAGAGACCCAGTACTTC. Its protein product is CAIGRGEGETQYF.

This clone has just a few counts. The chain couples TRBV9 to TRBJ1-2; D is unclear. Trimming cost V 0 bases and J 2 bases, with 5 bases left between them. The CDR3 length is 13 residues. Looked up from germline, CDR1 is SGDLS and CDR2 is YYNGEE. The CDR3 DNA sequence: TGTGCCAGCAGCGTAGACGAGAACTATGGCTACACCTTC. As protein: CASSVDENYGYTF.

The chain uses TRBV28 and TRBJ1-6; no reliable D call. This CDR3 contains 17 residues. In germline, CDR1 is MDHEN, CDR2 SYDVKM. Trimming stripped 7 bases from V and 0 bases from J, with 16 bases between. CDR3 sequence: CASTLAGGSSYNSPLHF. The CDR3 nucleotides read TGTGCCAGCACCCTGGCGGGAGGGAGCTCCTATAATTCACCCCTCCACTTT.

This clone showed up just once. This rearrangement joins TRBV4-1 to TRBJ2-5, with a weak D call TRBD1 (6 bases). Germline CDR1 and CDR2: MGHRA and YSYEKL. Trimming took off 3 bases at V and 3 bases at J, with 11 bases between the two ends. This CDR3 has 14 residues. CDR3 coding DNA: TGCGCCAGCAGCCACAGGGGTCGGGAAGAGACCCAGTACTTC. Residues: CASSHRGREETQYF.

This clone is a singleton in its sample. V is TRBV7-2 and J is TRBJ2-1; perhaps TRBD2 as D (5 bases). The CDR3 consists of 12 residues. The V gene's germline CDR1 is SGHTA and CDR2 FQGNSA. Trimming left V 5 bases short and J 6 bases short, with 8 bases between. In nucleotides, the CDR3 is TGTGCCAGCAGCCCTGGACTCAATGAGCAGTTCTTC. Its protein is CASSPGLNEQFF. The full variable domain, with the rest looked up from reference TRBV7-2 and TRBJ2-1, is GAGVSQSPSNKVTEKGKDVELRCDPISGHTALYWYRQSLGQGLEFLIYFQGNSAPDKSGLPSDRFSAERTGGSVSTLTIQRTQQEDSAVYLCASSPGLNEQFFGPGTRLTVL.

The genes are TRBV19 and TRBJ1-5; 7 bases map to TRBD1. From germline, CDR1 is LNHDA and CDR2 SQIVND (reference sequence). Trimming cost V 6 bases and J 2 bases; bases outside gene matches: 13. This CDR3 spans 17 amino acids. The CDR3 bases are TGTGCCAGTAGCAGTAACAGGGGTGGCCGGGGCAATCAGCCCCAGCATTTT. This sequence encodes CASSSNRGGRGNQPQHF.